These T cell receptor beta chains were read from a single sample in a study of somatic mutations in cytotoxic T cells in rheumatoid arthritis. Some clones are missing from TCRdb's copy, which holds only in-frame ones; the method was immunoSEQ multiplex PCR. The table has approximately 17,000 clones, approximately 80% seen once; the top ten hold 4.8%. The sample taken for sequencing was CD8+ T cells sorted from blood. These receptors came from an adult with rheumatoid arthritis. Both conserved end residues are trimmed from each CDR3. The order of the fields is J gene, V gene, CDR3 protein.

J: TRBJ2-1; V: TRBV27; CDR3: ASSSGTGIYNEQF
J: TRBJ1-1; V: TRBV4-1; CDR3: ASSQGGQFGAF
J: TRBJ2-5; V: TRBV2; CDR3: ASREYGRGEETQY
J: TRBJ2-7; V: TRBV6-5; CDR3: ASASRGGYWEQY
J: TRBJ2-1; V: TRBV2; CDR3: ASSFYNEQF
J: TRBJ1-3; V: TRBV6-5; CDR3: ASSYSSEGRGNTIY
J: TRBJ1-2; V: TRBV7-2; CDR3: ASSLAGGDYGYT
J: TRBJ1-1; V: TRBV5-6; CDR3: ASSSQLDRVEAF
J: TRBJ2-1; V: TRBV4-2; CDR3: ASSQDWDSLGDEQF
J: TRBJ1-2; V: TRBV13; CDR3: ASGVRGQINYGYT
J: TRBJ2-1; V: TRBV29-1; CDR3: SRQGALGEQF
J: TRBJ2-7; V: TRBV5-6; CDR3: ASSPGTSYYEQY
J: TRBJ2-7; V: TRBV10-3; CDR3: ASTDEAYEQY
J: TRBJ2-5; V: TRBV5-1; CDR3: ASSWDFRDRGETQY
J: TRBJ2-2; V: TRBV6-5; CDR3: ASSYRTTGELF
J: TRBJ1-4; V: TRBV2; CDR3: ASSSDRGQVSTNEKLF
J: TRBJ2-1; V: TRBV11-2; CDR3: ASTSLGTGLFNEQF
J: TRBJ2-7; V: TRBV25-1; CDR3: ASSATPKGNSYEQY
J: TRBJ1-1; V: TRBV6-1; CDR3: ASSEGRWRGTEAF
J: TRBJ1-4; V: TRBV30; CDR3: AWSAVGGTNEKLF
J: TRBJ1-6; V: TRBV6-5; CDR3: ASSYLPRNSPLH
J: TRBJ2-7; V: TRBV2; CDR3: ASTDSTYEQY
J: TRBJ2-2; V: TRBV19; CDR3: ASSIRSGGAGELF
J: TRBJ1-2; V: TRBV9; CDR3: ASSAQVDT
J: TRBJ2-3; V: TRBV4-1; CDR3: ASSLDVGVLDTQY
J: TRBJ2-3; V: TRBV9; CDR3: ASSPYSDTQY
J: TRBJ1-6; V: TRBV14; CDR3: ASSQANSPLH
J: TRBJ2-3; V: TRBV9; CDR3: ASSGIQGDTQY
J: TRBJ2-5; V: TRBV30; CDR3: AWREETQY
J: TRBJ1-2; V: TRBV25-1; CDR3: ASRGLDRVHGYT
J: TRBJ1-1; V: TRBV5-5; CDR3: ASRSPDSAQAF
J: TRBJ1-1; V: TRBV5-5; CDR3: ASSLAISTEAF
J: TRBJ2-7; V: TRBV6-1; CDR3: ASSEDSGSYEQY
J: TRBJ2-3; V: TRBV5-6; CDR3: ASSLLMTDTQY
J: TRBJ2-3; V: TRBV11-2; CDR3: ASSRRGGPDTQY
J: TRBJ1-2; V: TRBV7-9; CDR3: ASSGQSDSGYT
J: TRBJ1-2; V: TRBV27; CDR3: ASSLAESPSYGYT
J: TRBJ2-7; V: TRBV6-1; CDR3: ASRVSGGLTYEQY
J: TRBJ2-7; V: TRBV19; CDR3: ASSWGNEQY
J: TRBJ1-3; V: TRBV19; CDR3: ASTQGQGSGNTIY
J: TRBJ2-7; V: TRBV27; CDR3: ASSSRADGAYEQY
J: TRBJ2-7; V: TRBV7-6; CDR3: ASSIRQGSSEQY
J: TRBJ2-5; V: TRBV27; CDR3: ASGRQQETQY
J: TRBJ2-2; V: TRBV5-1; CDR3: ASSQSTGTTGELF
J: TRBJ1-2; V: TRBV15; CDR3: ATSQGTGYT
J: TRBJ1-1; V: TRBV4-1; CDR3: ASSQRGPSGANTEAF
J: TRBJ1-5; V: TRBV25-1; CDR3: ASSAGTGGNQPQH
J: TRBJ2-7; V: TRBV6-5; CDR3: ASSTRRASNEQY
J: TRBJ2-5; V: TRBV9; CDR3: ASSVQTDQETQY
J: TRBJ2-7; V: TRBV7-9; CDR3: ASSITQGDSATYEQY